The 24 T cell receptor beta chains given below trace back to one sample, sequenced in a study of early T cells in non-severe SARS-CoV-2 infection. MiXCR, run by TCRdb on the 5' RACE reads, gives a single entry per CDR3 protein. The repertoire holds more than 65,000 distinct CDR3 sequences, with roughly an eighth as singletons. The sequencing sample was made of whole blood. These receptors originate from an adult who was a healthcare worker with PCR-confirmed SARS-CoV-2 infection or an uninfected control (not recorded which).

The J gene is TRBJ1-3, the V gene TRBV10-3, with TRBD1 matching over 8 bases. CDR1 is ENHRY and CDR2 is SYGVKD in the germline V gene. Germline trimming cut 9 bases from V and 0 bases from J; bases unmatched to any gene: 10. This CDR3 comprises 16 residues. The CDR3 DNA follows: TGTGCCATGACACGGGACAGGAGATCCTCTGGAAACACCATATATTTT. Translation: CAMTRDRRSSGNTIYF.

This rearrangement joins TRBV4-1 to TRBJ1-2, with no clear D. V lost 1 base and J lost 0, with 6 bases in between. CDR3 length: 14 amino acids. Looked up from germline, CDR1 is MGHRA and CDR2 is YSYEKL. The CDR3 nucleotides read TGCGCCAGCAGCCAAGCACCCGCTAACTATGGCTACACCTTC. This codes for CASSQAPANYGYTF.

The chain uses TRBV7-6 and TRBJ2-7, with a tentative D call TRBD1 (6 bases). Trimming left V 4 bases short and J 5 bases short, with 18 bases between. This CDR3 has 15 residues. Germline CDR1 reads SGHVS; CDR2 reads FNYEAQ. CDR3 amino acids: CASSSPRGATHEQYF. The CDR3 nucleotides are TGTGCCAGCAGCTCACCCAGGGGCGCTACCCACGAGCAGTACTTC.

This clonotype has only a few counts. V usage is TRBV7-9 and J usage is TRBJ2-5, with D perhaps matching TRBD1 (6 bases). The CDR3 extends over 15 amino acids. The V end was cut by 3 bases, the J end by 1 base, with 12 bases between. Per the germline V gene, CDR1 is SEHNR and CDR2 is FQNEAQ (reference sequence). The CDR3 DNA reads TGTGCCAGCAGCTTGACAGGTGTTGGCCAAGAGACCCAGTACTTC. Residues: CASSLTGVGQETQYF.

This clonotype was seen many times. This chain connects TRBV11-2 to TRBJ2-1, with 8 bases matching TRBD1. This CDR3 contains 14 residues. Germline CDR1 reads SGHAT; CDR2 reads FQNNGV. Germline trimming cut 5 bases from V and 10 bases from J; bases unmatched to any gene: 10. In nucleotides, the CDR3 is TGTGCCAGCAGCGCAGGACAGGGCCAGGGCGAGCAGTTCTTC. It yields the protein CASSAGQGQGEQFF.

This clonotype was detected ten times or more. The rearrangement joins TRBV3-1 to TRBJ1-5; D remains ambiguous. Per germline, CDR1 LGHDT and CDR2 YNNKEL (reference sequence). The V and J ends lost 1 base and 6 bases respectively, with 4 bases between them. The CDR3 is made up of 12 amino acids. The CDR3 is CASSQGGQPQHF. The DNA of the CDR3 is TGTGCCAGCAGCCAAGGGGGTCAGCCCCAGCATTTT.

This sequence joins TRBV9 and TRBJ1-2; no firm D call. V dropped 4 bases and J dropped 3 bases, with 10 bases sitting between them. CDR1 is SGDLS and CDR2 is YYNGEE in the germline V gene. This CDR3 comprises 13 residues. DNA of the CDR3: TGTGCCAGCAGCCCAGGTGTAGACTATGGCTACACCTTC. It specifies CASSPGVDYGYTF.

The chain links TRBV27 to TRBJ1-5; D remains ambiguous. Deletions cut 4 bases from V and 4 bases from J, with 5 bases between. The CDR3 is made up of 12 amino acids. Germline CDR1 MNHEY, CDR2 SMNVEV (reference sequence). Written as DNA, the CDR3 is TGTGCCAGCAGTTCGGTGAATCAGCCCCAGCATTTT. It codes for CASSSVNQPQHF.

This clonotype was seen many times. The chain joins TRBV7-3 to TRBJ1-4, with 10 bases matching TRBD1. V lost 5 bases, J lost 3 bases, and 3 bases stayed unmatched. CDR3 size: 15 residues. Germline V gene lookup returns CDR1 SGHTA and CDR2 FQGTGA. For the CDR3, the DNA is TGTGCCAGCAGCGGGACAGGGGTAGCTAATGAAAAACTGTTTTTT. Its protein product is CASSGTGVANEKLFF.

The chain links TRBV9 to TRBJ2-7; 7 positions agree with TRBD1. Germline V gene data show CDR1 as SGDLS and CDR2 as YYNGEE. J gave up 7 bases and V 3 bases, and 13 bases lay outside the gene matches. The CDR3 is 15 amino acids. CDR3 sequence reads: CASSARDRDLREQYF. CDR3 coding DNA: TGTGCCAGCAGCGCCCGGGACAGAGACTTACGGGAGCAGTACTTC.

This chain links TRBV5-4 with TRBJ2-7; possibly TRBD1 for D (5 bases). Trimming took off 4 bases at V and 0 bases at J, with 11 bases between the two ends. Germline assignment: CDR1 SGHNT and CDR2 YYREEE (reference sequence). The CDR3 contains 14 residues. CDR3 residues: CASSHHGHSYEQYF. CDR3 nucleotide sequence: TGTGCCAGCAGCCATCACGGACACTCCTACGAGCAGTACTTC.

This clonotype was recorded at least ten times. The V call is TRBV20-1, the J call TRBJ2-1; weak D call: TRBD2 (5 bases). Deletions cut 2 bases from V and 0 bases from J, with 14 bases between. CDR1 and CDR2 (germline): DFQATT, SNEGSKA (reference sequence). The CDR3 sequence is 16 residues long. CDR3: CSARPLDMGSYNEQFF. CDR3 coding DNA: TGCAGTGCTAGACCACTAGACATGGGCTCCTACAATGAGCAGTTCTTC.

Only a few counts were recorded for this clonotype. The chain couples TRBV30 to TRBJ2-3; the D call may be TRBD1 or TRBD2 (7 bases each). The germline V gene has CDR1 GTSNPN and CDR2 SVGIG (reference sequence). The CDR3 has 16 residues. Between the trimmed V and J ends, which lost 1 base and 2 bases, there was a span of 16 bases. The CDR3 DNA is TGTGCCTGGAGTGGGGGGGGACAGATATACACAGATACGCAGTATTTT. This translates into CAWSGGGQIYTDTQYF. The full variable domain, its missing parts supplied by reference TRBV30 and TRBJ2-3, is SQTIHQWPATLVQPVGSPLSLECTVEGTSNPNLYWYRQAAGRGLQLLFYSVGIGQISSEVPQNLSASRPQDRQFILSSKKLLLSDSGFYLCAWSGGGQIYTDTQYFGPGTRLTVL.

The V call is TRBV5-5, the J call TRBJ2-5; D is possibly TRBD1 (6 bases). V was trimmed by 1 base and J by 2 bases, leaving 12 bases between them. The CDR3 is 15 amino acids. CDR1 and CDR2 from the germline V gene are SGHKS and YYEKEE (reference sequence). This CDR3 reads CASSLIRGGQETQYF. The CDR3 coding sequence is TGTGCCAGCAGCTTGATCAGGGGCGGACAAGAGACCCAGTACTTC.

The sample holds a few counts of this clonotype. The gene calls are TRBV12-5 and TRBJ1-4, with D unresolved. V shed 4 bases and J shed 12 bases, with 3 bases lying between them. Germline lookup yields CDR1 LGHNT and CDR2 FRNRAP. The CDR3 runs to 9 residues. CDR3: CASGSELFF. The CDR3 nucleotides are TGTGCTAGTGGTTCCGAACTGTTTTTT. Based on the CDR3 plus reference TRBV12-5 and TRBJ1-4, the full variable domain is DARVTQTPRHKVTEMGQEVTMRCQPILGHNTVFWYRQTMMQGLELLAYFRNRAPLDDSGMPKDRFSAEMPDATLATLKIQPSEPRDSAVYFCASGSELFFGSGTQLSVL.

A remark on this clonotype: A much larger clone sits a single nucleotide away, making a read error possible. The chain carries TRBV2 and TRBJ1-6; D may be TRBD1 (6 bases). The CDR3 consists of 15 residues. Germline lookup yields CDR1 SNHLY and CDR2 FYNNEI. The CDR3 DNA follows: TGTGTCAGCAGTGAAGGGGGTTTCGGAGGATCACCCCTCCACTTT. Encoded protein: CVSSEGGFGGSPLHF.

This clonotype was seen a few times. V and J are TRBV7-9 and TRBJ2-3; 12 positions agree with TRBD2. Germline CDR1 SEHNR, CDR2 FQNEAQ (reference sequence). V lost 1 base to trimming and J lost 5 bases; unmatched junction nucleotides: 7. This CDR3 region has 17 residues. CDR3 region: CASSLGGLAGKLDTQYF. The CDR3 DNA reads TGTGCCAGCAGCTTAGGAGGACTAGCGGGAAAACTAGATACGCAGTATTTT.

This clonotype was seen a few times. The V and J genes are TRBV5-1 and TRBJ2-1; D may be TRBD1 (6 bases). The CDR3 runs to 14 residues. The V end was cut by 1 base, the J end by 7 bases, with 12 bases between. Germline CDR1 is SGHRS and CDR2 is YFSETQ. CDR3 amino acids: CASSLTGTTNEQFF. CDR3 DNA: TGCGCCAGCAGCTTGACAGGGACCACTAATGAGCAGTTCTTC.

In its sample, this clonotype was seen a few times. The chain has TRBV9 and TRBJ2-3; no reliable D call. CDR1 is SGDLS and CDR2 is YYNGEE in the germline V gene. Between the trimmed V and J ends, which lost 0 bases and 2 bases, there was a span of 10 bases. CDR3 length equals 15 residues. In DNA, the CDR3 is TGTGCCAGCAGCGTAGTCGGCACATACACAGATACGCAGTATTTT. Translated: CASSVVGTYTDTQYF.

In its sample, this clonotype was seen once. The rearrangement joins TRBV9 to TRBJ1-3; the D is unclear. The CDR3 is 11 amino acids. CDR1 is SGDLS, CDR2 YYNGEE, per germline. Trimming removed 1 base from V and 8 bases from J, with 4 bases in between. CDR3 residues: CASSVSDTIYF. CDR3 bases: TGTGCCAGCAGCGTAAGCGACACCATATATTTT.

This clonotype turned up a few times. V and J are TRBV29-1 and TRBJ2-7; D is possibly TRBD1 (5 bases). Germline CDR1 reads SQVTM; CDR2 reads ANQGSEA. The CDR3 contains 14 residues. Deletions cut 6 bases from V and 1 base from J, with 16 bases between. In nucleotides, the CDR3 is TGCAGCGTAGGCAAGGGCGCAGGGTCCTACGAGCAGTACTTC. Amino acid sequence: CSVGKGAGSYEQYF.

The V and J genes are TRBV18 and TRBJ2-3; 7 bases map to TRBD2. The length of the CDR3 is 13 residues. V trimming: 0 bases; J trimming: 8 bases; junction bases outside the gene matches: 2. From germline, CDR1 is KGHSH and CDR2 LQKENI. CDR3 nucleotide sequence: TGTGCCAGCTCACCACCTGGCGGGGGTACGCAGTATTTT. Residues: CASSPPGGGTQYF.

This clonotype came up a few times. Germline is not matched at one junction end, which may reflect a read error. The chain links TRBV18 to TRBJ2-3, with D hard to call. There are 13 residues in the CDR3. The V gene's germline CDR1 is KGHSH and CDR2 LQKENI. CDR3 sequence: CVSTPALSDTQYF. CDR3 DNA: TGTGTCAGCACGCCCGCTCTTTCAGATACGCAGTATTTT.

Judged by abundance, this clonotype is large. V gene TRBV5-1 combines with J gene TRBJ2-1; 7 bases map to TRBD2. From germline, CDR1 is SGHRS and CDR2 YFSETQ. The CDR3 has 16 residues. The ends lost 1 base at V and 2 bases at J; junction bases unmatched: 6. CDR3 nucleotide sequence: TGCGCCAGCAGCTTGCGCGGGGGTCAGACCTACAATGAGCAGTTCTTC. Translated, it gives CASSLRGGQTYNEQFF.